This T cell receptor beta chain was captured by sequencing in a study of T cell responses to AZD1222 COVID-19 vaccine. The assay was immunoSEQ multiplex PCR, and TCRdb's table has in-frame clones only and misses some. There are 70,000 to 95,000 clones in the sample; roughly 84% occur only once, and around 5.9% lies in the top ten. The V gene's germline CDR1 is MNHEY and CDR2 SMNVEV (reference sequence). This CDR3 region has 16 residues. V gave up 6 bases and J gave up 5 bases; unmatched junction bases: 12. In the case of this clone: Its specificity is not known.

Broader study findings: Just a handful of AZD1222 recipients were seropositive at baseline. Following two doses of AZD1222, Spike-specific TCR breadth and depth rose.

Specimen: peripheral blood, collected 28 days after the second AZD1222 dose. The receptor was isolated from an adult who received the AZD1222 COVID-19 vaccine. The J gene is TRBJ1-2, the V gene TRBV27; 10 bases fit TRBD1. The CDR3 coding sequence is TGTGCCAGCAGCCTACAATCGACAGGGGGCAGTTATGGCTACACCTTC. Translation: CASSLQSTGGSYGYTF.